Below, one T cell receptor (beta chain) is given with its context. Its antigen is currently unknown. Germline V CDR1 and CDR2: DFQATT, SNEGSKA (reference sequence). CDR3 length equals 14 residues. With V trimmed by 6 bases and J by 7 bases, 9 bases remained unmatched. The data were taken from a study of vaccination and CD4 T cells after COVID-19. Cultured CD4+ T-cell DNA underwent Oncomine TCR Beta short-read sequencing. MiXCR was run by TCRdb on the PCR reads, yielding one entry per CDR3 protein. This sample has some 20,000 distinct CDR3 sequences; 40% to 50% occur once, and the top ten carry 15% to 20%. Treatment: approximately 11-day PBMC culture with coronavirus spike peptide pools or control peptides (ViraFEST assay).

The chain combines TRBV20-1 with TRBJ1-6; the match to TRBD1 covers 7 bases. This specimen consisted of CD4+ T cells from blood, cultured in vitro, obtained before SARS-CoV-2 vaccination. This TCR was sampled from a human donor who received a COVID-19 vaccine. This CDR3 is CSAGTGAENSPLHF. The CDR3 DNA reads as TGCAGTGCGGGTACAGGGGCCGAGAATTCACCCCTCCACTTT.